A selection of T cell receptor beta chains follows, all from one sample in a study of T cell repertoires in cytomegalovirus infection. TCRdb fed the reads into MiXCR, producing one record per CDR3 protein. The sample shows almost 550,000 distinct CDR3 sequences, 16% of them seen only once. Sequenced: CD8+ T cells from PBMCs. These receptors were taken from a human donor in good health (CMV status not recorded). Some clones in this sample may be carry-over from other donors' samples. The CDR3 runs from the conserved cysteine through the conserved F or W. D genes are given only for firm matches. Rows may omit the clone size; those that give it use once, few, many or a size class.

CDR3: CASSSSQGVNTEAFF
DNA: TGTGCCAGCAGCTCTAGTCAGGGTGTGAACACTGAAGCTTTCTTT
V: TRBV7-8
D: .
J: TRBJ1-1
size: many
length: 15

CDR3: CASSLGPLSGQYF
DNA: TGCGCCAGCAGCTTGGGCCCCTTGAGTGGCCAGTACTTC
V: TRBV5-1
D: .
J: TRBJ2-5
size: .
length: 13

CDR3: CATRNLAGGGPTQYF
DNA: TGTGCCACCAGGAATCTAGCGGGTGGTGGTCCTACGCAGTATTTT
V: TRBV6-2/TRBV6-3
D: TRBD2
J: TRBJ2-3
size: .
length: 15

CDR3: CASSPTDRTFYEQYF
DNA: TGTGCCAGCTCACCGACGGACAGGACCTTTTACGAGCAGTACTTC
V: TRBV18
D: TRBD1
J: TRBJ2-7
size: .
length: 15

CDR3: CASTQGSGSLYEQYF
DNA: TGTGCCAGCACCCAGGGTAGCGGGAGTCTTTACGAGCAGTACTTC
V: TRBV12-3/TRBV12-4
D: TRBD2
J: TRBJ2-7
size: many
length: 15

CDR3: CASSTLNANQPQHF
DNA: TGTGCCAGCAGTACTTTGAACGCCAATCAGCCCCAGCATTTT
V: TRBV6-8
D: .
J: TRBJ1-5
size: few
length: 14

CDR3: CASSSTGVQRRAQYF
DNA: TGTGCCAGCAGCTCGACAGGGGTGCAGAGGCGTGCGCAGTATTTT
V: TRBV7-6
D: TRBD1
J: TRBJ2-3
size: many
length: 15

CDR3: CASSNTGTGYNEQFF
DNA: TGCGCCAGCAGCAATACCGGGACAGGCTACAATGAGCAGTTCTTC
V: TRBV5-1
D: TRBD1
J: TRBJ2-1
size: .
length: 15

CDR3: CASRELQETQYF
DNA: TGTGCCAGCAGGGAGTTGCAAGAGACCCAGTACTTC
V: TRBV7-9
D: .
J: TRBJ2-5
size: .
length: 12

CDR3: CASSYQFRPSLKVYEQYF
DNA: TGTGCCAGCAGTTACCAATTTCGCCCTTCCTTGAAGGTATACGAGCAGTACTTC
V: TRBV6-5
D: .
J: TRBJ2-7
size: many
length: 18

CDR3: CASSFQGSGGYGYTF
DNA: TGTGCCAGCAGTTTTCAGGGGTCGGGCGGCTATGGCTACACCTTC
V: TRBV27
D: .
J: TRBJ1-2
size: few
length: 15

CDR3: CASSRVRARADTQYF
DNA: TGTGCCAGCAGCCGAGTCAGGGCGAGGGCAGATACGCAGTATTTT
V: TRBV7-8
D: .
J: TRBJ2-3
size: .
length: 15

CDR3: CASGEQEQFF
DNA: TGTGCCAGCGGGGAACAAGAGCAGTTCTTC
V: TRBV7-9
D: .
J: TRBJ2-1
size: many
length: 10

CDR3: CSADSSYEQYF
DNA: TGCAGTGCCGACAGCTCCTACGAGCAGTACTTC
V: TRBV20-1
D: .
J: TRBJ2-7
size: .
length: 11

CDR3: CASSYEADPNEKLFF
DNA: TGTGCCAGCAGTTACGAGGCAGATCCTAATGAAAAACTGTTTTTT
V: TRBV6-6
D: .
J: TRBJ1-4
size: few
length: 15

CDR3: CASSTPGQASGANVLTF
DNA: TGTGCCAGCAGTACGCCGGGACAGGCTTCTGGGGCCAACGTCCTGACTTTC
V: TRBV12-3/TRBV12-4
D: TRBD1
J: TRBJ2-6
size: many
length: 17

CDR3: CASNNPGQGPTYEQYF
DNA: TGTGCCAGCAACAATCCGGGACAGGGCCCCACCTACGAGCAGTACTTC
V: TRBV6-2/TRBV6-3
D: TRBD1
J: TRBJ2-7
size: few
length: 16

CDR3: CANLQGRSPYEQYF
DNA: TGCGCCAACTTACAGGGTCGGAGTCCCTACGAGCAGTACTTC
V: TRBV4-1
D: .
J: TRBJ2-7
size: .
length: 14

CDR3: CASGVATDTQYF
DNA: TGTGCTAGTGGTGTCGCAACAGATACGCAGTATTTT
V: TRBV12-5
D: .
J: TRBJ2-3
size: many
length: 12

CDR3: CSTGGNEQFF
DNA: TGCAGCACAGGGGGCAATGAGCAGTTCTTC
V: TRBV20-1
D: TRBD1
J: TRBJ2-1
size: many
length: 10

CDR3: CSARDKGRDKLSWGSNQPQHF
DNA: TGCAGTGCTAGAGATAAGGGCCGGGACAAACTTTCATGGGGGAGCAATCAGCCCCAGCATTTT
V: TRBV20-1
D: .
J: TRBJ1-5
size: many
length: 21

CDR3: CASSQREGNEQFF
DNA: TGTGCCAGCAGCCAAAGGGAAGGTAATGAGCAGTTCTTC
V: TRBV4-2
D: .
J: TRBJ2-1
size: many
length: 13

CDR3: CASSLGPEWTGASYEQYF
DNA: TGTGCCAGCAGCTTAGGCCCAGAGTGGACAGGGGCTTCCTACGAGCAGTACTTC
V: TRBV7-2
D: TRBD1
J: TRBJ2-7
size: many
length: 18

CDR3: CASSRTLYNEQFF
DNA: TGTGCCAGTAGCCGGACACTATACAATGAGCAGTTCTTC
V: TRBV19
D: .
J: TRBJ2-1
size: .
length: 13

CDR3: CASSLQGSPGKTEAFF
DNA: TGTGCAAGCAGCCTCCAGGGTTCCCCGGGGAAAACTGAAGCTTTCTTT
V: TRBV7-9
D: .
J: TRBJ1-1
size: .
length: 16

CDR3: CSVEDDTNTGELFF
DNA: TGCAGCGTTGAAGATGATACGAACACCGGGGAGCTGTTTTTT
V: TRBV29-1
D: .
J: TRBJ2-2
size: few
length: 14

CDR3: CASIPQGGQNEKLFF
DNA: TGTGCCAGCATCCCCCAGGGGGGCCAGAATGAAAAACTGTTTTTT
V: TRBV28
D: TRBD1
J: TRBJ1-4
size: many
length: 15

CDR3: CASSKLAGVGDEQFF
DNA: TGTGCCAGCAGTAAACTAGCGGGAGTGGGAGATGAGCAGTTCTTC
V: TRBV27
D: TRBD2
J: TRBJ2-1
size: .
length: 15

CDR3: CASSHAVPASGTYNEQFF
DNA: TGCGCCAGCAGCCACGCTGTTCCCGCTAGCGGGACCTACAATGAGCAGTTCTTC
V: TRBV4-1
D: TRBD2
J: TRBJ2-1
size: many
length: 18

CDR3: CASSLGQGFHQPQHF
DNA: TGTGCCAGCAGCTTAGGGCAGGGGTTTCATCAGCCCCAGCATTTT
V: TRBV7-9
D: .
J: TRBJ1-5
size: many
length: 15

CDR3: CASSVDGGNSYEQYF
DNA: TGTGCCAGCAGCGTAGATGGTGGGAACTCCTACGAGCAGTACTTC
V: TRBV9
D: .
J: TRBJ2-7
size: few
length: 15

CDR3: CATSRDNRDEQYF
DNA: TGTGCCACCAGCAGAGATAACAGGGACGAGCAGTACTTC
V: TRBV15
D: .
J: TRBJ2-7
size: .
length: 13

CDR3: CASSLDRDSTEAFF
DNA: TGTGCCAGCAGTCTCGATAGGGACAGTACTGAAGCTTTCTTT
V: TRBV6-1
D: TRBD1
J: TRBJ1-1
size: .
length: 14

CDR3: CASSVTGAKYNEQFF
DNA: TGTGCCAGCAGTGTAACCGGGGCCAAGTACAATGAGCAGTTCTTC
V: TRBV28
D: .
J: TRBJ2-1
size: .
length: 15

CDR3: CASSLGKSGNTIYF
DNA: TGTGCCAGCAGCTTGGGCAAATCTGGAAACACCATATATTTT
V: TRBV7-9
D: .
J: TRBJ1-3
size: many
length: 14

CDR3: CASSHAGEASYEQYF
DNA: TGTGCCAGCAGCCATGCAGGGGAGGCTTCGTACGAGCAGTACTTC
V: TRBV4-2
D: .
J: TRBJ2-7
size: many
length: 15

CDR3: CASSPGTGGLGETQYF
DNA: TGTGCCAGCAGTCCCGGGACAGGGGGTCTCGGAGAGACCCAGTACTTC
V: TRBV6-6
D: TRBD1
J: TRBJ2-5
size: many
length: 16

CDR3: CASSEGVGRVGQETQYF
DNA: TGTGCCAGCAGTGAAGGAGTGGGCAGGGTTGGACAAGAGACCCAGTACTTC
V: TRBV6-1
D: .
J: TRBJ2-5
size: many
length: 17

CDR3: CASSFQNQPQHF
DNA: TGTGCCAGCAGTTTCCAAAATCAGCCCCAGCATTTT
V: TRBV27
D: .
J: TRBJ1-5
size: few
length: 12

CDR3: CASSVTGTSGLPVDTQYF
DNA: TGTGCCAGCAGCGTAACGGGGACTAGCGGACTCCCCGTTGATACGCAGTATTTT
V: TRBV7-3
D: TRBD2
J: TRBJ2-3
size: many
length: 18

CDR3: CASSLRAGGYYNEQFF
DNA: TGTGCCAGCAGCTTAAGAGCGGGAGGATACTACAATGAGCAGTTCTTC
V: TRBV7-3
D: TRBD2
J: TRBJ2-1
size: many
length: 16

CDR3: CASSFALDRGTSSGANVLTF
DNA: TGTGCCAGCAGTTTTGCCCTAGACAGGGGTACAAGCTCTGGGGCCAACGTCCTGACTTTC
V: TRBV28
D: TRBD1
J: TRBJ2-6
size: .
length: 20

CDR3: CASSPEWDSRYNEQFF
DNA: TGTGCCAGCAGCCCAGAGTGGGACAGCCGATACAATGAGCAGTTCTTC
V: TRBV11-2
D: TRBD1
J: TRBJ2-1
size: .
length: 16

CDR3: CASSFGTEPSYEQYF
DNA: TGTGCCAGCAGCTTTGGGACGGAGCCCTCCTACGAGCAGTACTTC
V: TRBV5-8
D: .
J: TRBJ2-7
size: many
length: 15

CDR3: CASSEILAGVPGELFF
DNA: TGTGCCAGCAGCGAGATCCTAGCGGGAGTGCCCGGGGAGCTGTTTTTT
V: TRBV7-3
D: TRBD2
J: TRBJ2-2
size: many
length: 16

CDR3: CASSLGVPREGFEQFF
DNA: TGTGCCAGCAGCTTAGGGGTTCCCCGGGAGGGGTTTGAGCAGTTCTTC
V: TRBV7-9
D: TRBD2
J: TRBJ2-1
size: few
length: 16

CDR3: CASSRDRGPLSNQPQHF
DNA: TGTGCCAGTAGTCGGGACAGGGGGCCCCTAAGCAATCAGCCCCAGCATTTT
V: TRBV19
D: TRBD1
J: TRBJ1-5
size: few
length: 17

CDR3: CASSTHPAQGDEKLFF
DNA: TGTGCCAGCAGCACCCATCCCGCGCAGGGGGATGAAAAACTGTTTTTT
V: TRBV7-2
D: TRBD1
J: TRBJ1-4
size: many
length: 16

CDR3: CASSLVGLEGSEQYF
DNA: TGTGCCAGCAGCTTAGTGGGACTAGAAGGCTCCGAGCAGTACTTC
V: TRBV7-9
D: TRBD2
J: TRBJ2-7
size: .
length: 15

CDR3: CASRSAGGYSNQPQHF
DNA: TGTGCCAGTAGGTCGGCAGGGGGCTATAGCAATCAGCCCCAGCATTTT
V: TRBV27
D: TRBD1
J: TRBJ1-5
size: .
length: 16

CDR3: CASSSGQVEKLFF
DNA: TGTGCCAGCAGCTCCGGACAGGTTGAAAAACTGTTTTTT
V: TRBV7-3
D: TRBD1
J: TRBJ1-4
size: many
length: 13

CDR3: CASSPEGTNTEAFF
DNA: TGTGCCAGCAGCCCCGAAGGCACGAACACTGAAGCTTTCTTT
V: TRBV28
D: .
J: TRBJ1-1
size: few
length: 14

CDR3: CAISASGGPLSRDEQFF
DNA: TGTGCCATCAGTGCCAGCGGGGGGCCCCTCAGTAGGGATGAGCAGTTCTTC
V: TRBV10-3
D: TRBD2
J: TRBJ2-1
size: few
length: 17

CDR3: CASSNAGTNYGYTF
DNA: TGTGCCAGCAGCAACGCCGGGACTAACTATGGCTACACCTTC
V: TRBV6-6
D: .
J: TRBJ1-2
size: .
length: 14

CDR3: CATGTSGNQETQYF
DNA: TGTGCCACCGGGACTAGCGGAAACCAAGAGACCCAGTACTTC
V: TRBV10-3
D: TRBD2
J: TRBJ2-5
size: many
length: 14

CDR3: CASSLVLNRITDTQYF
DNA: TGTGCCAGCAGCTTAGTCCTGAATCGGATTACAGATACGCAGTATTTT
V: TRBV7-9
D: .
J: TRBJ2-3
size: .
length: 16

CDR3: CASSEVLREPYGYTF
DNA: TGTGCCAGCAGTGAAGTTCTGCGGGAACCCTATGGCTACACCTTC
V: TRBV2
D: .
J: TRBJ1-2
size: few
length: 15

CDR3: CASSLEPSGRTDTQYF
DNA: TGCGCCAGCAGCTTGGAACCTAGCGGGAGAACAGATACGCAGTATTTT
V: TRBV5-1
D: TRBD2
J: TRBJ2-3
size: .
length: 16

CDR3: CASSPGGTLTDTQYF
DNA: TGTGCCAGCAGCCCAGGGGGGACTCTCACAGATACGCAGTATTTT
V: TRBV7-2
D: .
J: TRBJ2-3
size: .
length: 15

CDR3: CASSSLAGKATDTQYF
DNA: TGTGCCAGCAGTTCCTTAGCGGGGAAAGCCACAGATACGCAGTATTTT
V: TRBV6-6
D: TRBD2
J: TRBJ2-3
size: many
length: 16